Listed here is a single T cell receptor (beta chain). Its binding antigen is unknown. No much larger clone exists at a distance of one base, and base qualities are not known. The library came from multiplex PCR. Sequencing was carried out with an Illumina HiSeq 4000. To build TCR beta libraries, CDR3 regions were amplified by Arm-PCR using iRepertoire HTBI primers. PCR products were gel purified before sequencing. As for how the authors treated the data: Across samples, approximately 68 TRBV and 15 or so TRBJ segments were identified and used for gene usage analysis of CDR3 amino acid clonotypes. COPE and FqMerger were used to merge the filtered high-quality paired reads into contigs. Contigs were aligned with BLAST to IMGT TRBV, TRBD and TRBJ reference genes, and CDR3 was defined per IMGT. Any clonotype with a frequency above 0.1% was counted as a highly expanded clone. Shannon entropy was used to measure repertoire diversity, and the Gini coefficient was used to measure V-J evenness. Clonotypes shared by more than one individual were considered public. The public reads were reprocessed in TCRdb via fastp at Q25 and MiXCR, keeping in-frame beta chains. Each CDR3 protein appears once, grouped with its most common genes and DNA. The V and J calls shown here were made by TCRdb, not taken from the authors' results. This sample has 400,000 to 650,000 distinct CDR3 sequences in its table, and about 15% of those were observed once. 20% to 25% of the sample is taken by the ten largest.

From the cysteine up to the phenylalanine, the CDR3 has a length of 13 residues. CDR3 DNA is the only sequence kept; it has 39 bases, read in frame from the first base. The germline V gene supplies CDR1 SNHLY and CDR2 FYNNEI. V drops 0 bases and J drops 6 bases, leaving 6 bases in between. The data are from a study of regulatory T cells in long-lasting Graves disease (dated by TCRdb to the early 2020s). In terms of the full investigation: In the newly diagnosed Graves' disease group, patients had been taking antithyroid drugs for less than 3 months. The study took place in China and was registered as a clinical trial. Persistent Graves' disease patients were compared with newly diagnosed Graves' disease patients by peripheral blood TCR sequencing and RNA sequencing. A total of approximately 35 samples were covered by TCR sequencing, comprising roughly 13 persistent and about 20 newly diagnosed Graves' disease patients.

What the research found in general, with its limitations: Patients with persistent disease shared more public clonotypes (approximately 2,500) than newly diagnosed patients did (roughly 970). Sequencing and analysis were restricted to the TCR beta chain. As a limitation, the authors acknowledged that the small sample size may reduce accuracy. Compared with newly diagnosed patients, persistent Graves' disease patients had lower TCR Shannon entropy and fewer highly expanded clones, which suggests clonal expansion. TRBV28, TRBJ1-2 and TRBJ2-5 were preferentially used in persistent disease, while TRBV20-1 and TRBJ2-1 were favored in newly diagnosed disease. Because the primary lesion, thyroid tissue, could not be accessed, the study looked at peripheral blood alone.

The time point label of this sample denotes: newly diagnosed GD, antithyroid drugs for less than 3 months. RNA was extracted from PBMCs in TRIzol for both TCR sequencing and RNA sequencing. The diagnosis of Graves' disease was made according to American Thyroid Association guidelines. Recruitment of patients was carried out at an endocrinology department in Xi'an, China. From each patient, about 8.9 milliliters of peripheral blood was collected into an EDTA anticoagulant tube. Ficoll Paque Plus density gradient separation was used to isolate PBMCs, and no further T cell sorting was performed. An Agilent 2100 Bioanalyzer and agarose gel were used to assess RNA quality, and a NanoDrop 2000 was used to measure RNA concentration. The same data also went into a second study, on T cells in Graves' hyperthyroidism and ophthalmopathy. Drawing on the second study: Stable Graves' hyperthyroidism was defined as no progression to ophthalmopathy during 18 months of follow-up. Hyperthyroidism patients were newly diagnosed, with disease duration under 2 months, and aged 18 to 65 years. The study excluded patients with uncontrolled infections, other autoimmune diseases, pregnancy or lactation. Diagnoses were based on clinical symptoms, serum thyroxine and TRAb, thyroid ultrasound and orbital computed tomography. The TCR CDR3 was subjected to a first round of RT-PCR using the HTBI primer set and the Qiagen OneStep RT-PCR kit. Most expanded thyroid clonotypes (frequency above 0.001) were also detected in blood, a finding suggesting that blood repertoires may reflect thyroid immune responses. A 13 V-J signature model separated ophthalmopathy from stable hyperthyroidism, with over 85% sensitivity and just under 84% specificity in cross-validation and 80%/75% in testing. During validation, the model predicted progression to ophthalmopathy a median of approximately six months ahead of onset, with more than 55% sensitivity and about 72% specificity. TCR V-J signatures able to tell the groups apart were searched for in a discovery cohort of around 95 patients, of whom 43 had Graves' ophthalmopathy and under 65 had stable Graves' hyperthyroidism. Prospective prediction of ophthalmopathy was tested in an independent validation cohort of 18 to 20 hyperthyroidism patients and 17 patients who later progressed to ophthalmopathy. The 100 or so discovery patients were divided at random into training and test sets in a 7:3 ratio. In addition, the study compared T-cell repertoires in thyroid tissue and in blood from about six Graves' hyperthyroidism patients. After blood sampling, hyperthyroidism patients were treated with methimazole at a starting dose of 30 mg daily, and ophthalmopathy patients were treated with high-dose intravenous methylprednisolone. Libraries were constructed in a second round of multiplex PCR, after which size selection and purification were carried out. Sequencing of the libraries was done on an Illumina HiSeq2000 using paired-end 100 bp reads. SOAPnuke was used to process the raw data, removing reads that contained adapters or uncalled bases, had a mean Phred below 15, or lacked an exact match to the constant primer or identifier. High-quality paired reads were merged using COPE v1.2.5, and each unique nucleotide sequence was defined as a clonotype. MiTCR v1.1 was used to align clonotypes to the IMGT TRBV, TRBD and TRBJ reference segments. Only V-J combinations with frequency above 0.0001, covering 99.2% of repertoires, were analysed. The TCS score was defined as the ratio of F50 (clonal expansion) to E x V (chaos), calculated using BLOSUM62-based TCRdist between CDR3 peptides within each V-J. Welch's t-statistics and random forest reduced 500 to 650 V-J features to 13, which were used in a naive Bayes classifier (R e1071). Sample size was not statistically predetermined, and blinding of investigators to group allocation was not performed. The paper describes TCR Vbeta CDR3 sequencing of 120 to 150 peripheral blood samples, made up of about 40 ophthalmopathy patients, approximately 73 hyperthyroidism patients and roughly 17 progressor patients.

The sequence came from a woman aged 35 to 59 with Graves disease. Donor details come from another sample of the same person, matched by shared clones. Sequences were derived from peripheral blood mononuclear cells (PBMCs), sampled at new diagnosis, from a patient treated with antithyroid drugs. This chain is built from TRBV2 and TRBJ2-1, with the D gene not clear enough to name. CDR3 protein: CASSEALFNEQFF. The nucleotide sequence reads as follows: TGTGCCAGCAGTGAAGCACTATTCAATGAGCAGTTCTTC.